These 18 T cell receptor beta chains were all obtained from the same sample, sequenced in a study of T cells after yellow fever vaccination. TCRdb recomputed calls from the 5' RACE reads with MiXCR, one row per CDR3 protein. The table lists 310,000 or so distinct CDR3 sequences, around 4% of them singletons. The specimen was PBMCs, collected on the day of the yellow fever booster vaccination. Receptors were obtained from a man between 18 and 29 years old who received the YFV17D yellow fever vaccine.

The chain uses TRBV7-2 and TRBJ2-3; no definite D call. The V end lost 4 bases, the J end lost 2 bases, and 10 bases lay between the germline ends. Germline V gene data show CDR1 as SGHTA and CDR2 as FQGNSA. The CDR3 extends over 14 amino acids. CDR3 in DNA: TGTGCCAGCAGCTCCAGACGACTCACAGATACGCAGTATTTT. Translation gives CASSSRRLTDTQYF.

This clonotype came up many times. V and J are TRBV5-1 and TRBJ2-7, with a tentative D call TRBD1 (7 bases). V shed 0 bases and J shed 2 bases, with 15 bases lying between them. Germline V lookup: CDR1 SGHRS, CDR2 YFSETQ. The CDR3 extends over 16 amino acids. The CDR3 region is CASSLGGTAGTYEQYF. The CDR3 DNA follows: TGCGCCAGCAGCTTGGGGGGGACAGCGGGTACCTACGAGCAGTACTTC.

This clonotype was found many times. The V and J genes are TRBV6-2 or TRBV6-3 and TRBJ2-2; 9 positions match TRBD1. V lost 3 bases to trimming and J lost 8 bases; unmatched junction nucleotides: 10. CDR1 and CDR2 (germline): MNHEY, SVGEGT. This CDR3 is 16 amino acids long. The CDR3 sequence is CASSYGTGRATGELFF. The CDR3 nucleotides are TGTGCCAGCAGTTATGGGACAGGGCGAGCGACAGGGGAGCTGTTTTTT.

This clonotype was detected a few times. The V gene is TRBV20-1, the J gene TRBJ1-1, with 7 bases fitting TRBD1. V was clipped by 6 bases and J by 4 bases; unmatched bases: 17. Germline V gene lookup returns CDR1 DFQATT and CDR2 SNEGSKA (reference sequence). The CDR3 consists of 16 residues. CDR3 amino acids: CSAPRTGLIWGTEAFF. The CDR3 bases are TGCAGTGCCCCTCGGACAGGACTCATATGGGGCACTGAAGCTTTCTTT.

This clonotype occurred a few times. The V gene is TRBV6-1, the J gene TRBJ1-5; D uncertain. The length of the CDR3 is 15 residues. V dropped 0 bases and J dropped 5 bases, with 11 bases sitting between them. The germline CDR1 and CDR2 sequences are MNHNS and SASEGT. The CDR3 reads CASSEAPSSHQPQHF. The CDR3 DNA sequence: TGTGCCAGCAGTGAAGCGCCTTCGAGCCATCAGCCCCAGCATTTT.

This clonotype has a handful of counts. Germline is not matched at one junction end, which may reflect a read error. This chain links TRBV30 with TRBJ1-4, with 7 bases fitting TRBD1. The germline CDR1 and CDR2 sequences are GTSNPN and SVGIG (reference sequence). The CDR3 is 13 residues long. The CDR3 sequence: CAWKTGTNEKLFF. CDR3 DNA sequence: TGTGCTTGGAAGACAGGGACGAATGAAAAACTGTTTTTT.

This clonotype was detected many times. V gene TRBV15 combines with J gene TRBJ1-2; D gene uncertain. Trimming pared 1 base from V and 3 bases from J, leaving 12 bases between. Germline V lookup: CDR1 LNHNV, CDR2 YYDKDF (reference sequence). CDR3 length: 15 residues. In DNA, the CDR3 is TGTGCCACCAGCAGAGTATCCGGAAGTCACTATGGCTACACCTTC. Amino acids: CATSRVSGSHYGYTF. Looking up the rest from reference TRBV15 and TRBJ1-2 gives the full variable domain: DAMVIQNPRYQVTQFGKPVTLSCSQTLNHNVMYWYQQKSSQAPKLLFHYYDKDFNNEADTPDNFQSRRPNTSFCFLDIRSPGLGDTAMYLCATSRVSGSHYGYTFGSGTRLTVV.

The chain recombines TRBV12-3 or TRBV12-4 with TRBJ1-4; D unresolved. The CDR3 loop spans 14 amino acids. V was shortened by 1 base and J by 10 bases, with 13 bases between the two germline ends. CDR3 nucleotide sequence: TGTGCCAGCAGTTTAGGTCCTCTGGGAGGAAAACTGTTTTTT. As protein: CASSLGPLGGKLFF.

This clonotype was seen ten or more times. J is TRBJ2-5 and V is TRBV29-1; no clear D. The V and J ends lost 3 bases and 2 bases respectively, with 10 bases between them. Per the germline V gene, CDR1 is SQVTM and CDR2 is ANQGSEA. CDR3 size: 13 residues. As DNA, the CDR3 is TGCAGCGTTGATCTCTGGCCACAAGAGACCCAGTACTTC. Protein: CSVDLWPQETQYF.

This clonotype was seen ten or more times. This CDR3 reads CASSGGQHSNQPQHF. CDR3 in DNA: TGTGCCAGCAGTGGGGGACAGCATAGCAATCAGCCCCAGCATTTT. The chain carries TRBV12-3 or TRBV12-4 and TRBJ1-5; 7 bases agree with TRBD1. V shed 5 bases, J shed 0 bases, and the junction held 4 bases outside the gene matches. The CDR3 extends over 15 amino acids.

This clonotype was detected ten times or more. This chain uses TRBV4-2 with TRBJ2-5; D may be TRBD1 (5 bases). The V end lost 2 bases, the J end lost 0 bases, and 7 bases lay between the germline ends. Germline V gene lookup returns CDR1 LGHNA and CDR2 YNFKEQ. CDR3 size: 14 residues. The CDR3 sequence is CASSQRQYQETQYF. The CDR3 DNA follows: TGTGCCAGCAGCCAAAGACAGTACCAAGAGACCCAGTACTTC.

This clonotype was picked up many times. V is TRBV28 and J is TRBJ2-1; D ambiguous. The V end was cut by 3 bases, the J end by 5 bases, with 11 bases between. The length of the CDR3 is 14 residues. CDR1 MDHEN and CDR2 SYDVKM come from the germline V gene. CDR3 amino acids: CASSLSWPNNEQFF. DNA for the CDR3: TGTGCCAGCAGTTTGTCGTGGCCAAACAATGAGCAGTTCTTC.

This chain links TRBV10-3 with TRBJ1-5, with no clear D. V gave up 7 bases and J gave up 3 bases, with 10 bases separating them. The CDR3 is 13 amino acids. Germline V gene sequence: CDR1 ENHRY, CDR2 SYGVKD. The CDR3 DNA follows: TGTGCCATCACCCGGGAACTCAATCAGCCCCAGCATTTT. This translates into CAITRELNQPQHF.

The sample holds many counts of this clonotype. This chain uses TRBV7-6 with TRBJ2-7; 8 bases fit TRBD2. The CDR3 sequence is 15 residues long. V lost 4 bases to trimming and J lost 6 bases; unmatched junction nucleotides: 11. Germline CDR1 SGHVS, CDR2 FNYEAQ. CDR3 sequence: CASSSGGRARGEQYF. The CDR3 coding sequence is TGTGCCAGCAGCTCGGGGGGGCGAGCTCGGGGCGAGCAGTACTTC.

V gene TRBV5-4 combines with J gene TRBJ2-5; 8 bases map to TRBD1. Germline V gene data show CDR1 as SGHNT and CDR2 as YYREEE (reference sequence). J gave up 4 bases and V 1 base, and 9 bases lay outside the gene matches. This CDR3 region has 16 residues. CDR3 residues: CASSLPTGQEGETQYF. The CDR3 bases are TGTGCCAGCAGCTTGCCCACGGGACAGGAGGGAGAGACCCAGTACTTC.

V usage is TRBV28 and J usage is TRBJ2-5; 14 bases are a match to TRBD2. From germline, CDR1 is MDHEN and CDR2 SYDVKM. This CDR3 contains 16 residues. V lost 5 bases to trimming and J lost 1 base; unmatched junction nucleotides: 3. The CDR3 is CASSRLAGGGQETQYF. CDR3 bases: TGTGCCAGCAGTCGACTAGCGGGGGGGGGCCAAGAGACCCAGTACTTC.

This clonotype has more than one count but fewer than ten. This chain uses TRBV4-3 with TRBJ1-1; D is uncertain. Germline assignment: CDR1 LGHNA and CDR2 YSLEER. V was trimmed by 1 base and J by 1 base, leaving 13 bases between them. The CDR3 contains 16 residues. CDR3 region: CASSQVIGRQNTEAFF. In nucleotides, the CDR3 is TGCGCCAGCAGCCAAGTGATTGGTCGACAGAACACTGAAGCTTTCTTT.

The chain has TRBV4-3 and TRBJ2-7, with D perhaps matching TRBD1 or TRBD2 (5 bases each). V lost 1 base to trimming and J lost 2 bases, with 15 bases between them. The CDR3 loop spans 16 amino acids. CDR1 and CDR2 from the germline V gene are LGHNA and YSLEER. CDR3 sequence: CASSQGSGRIPYEQYF. Written as DNA, the CDR3 is TGCGCCAGCAGCCAAGGTTCGGGACGGATTCCCTACGAGCAGTACTTC.